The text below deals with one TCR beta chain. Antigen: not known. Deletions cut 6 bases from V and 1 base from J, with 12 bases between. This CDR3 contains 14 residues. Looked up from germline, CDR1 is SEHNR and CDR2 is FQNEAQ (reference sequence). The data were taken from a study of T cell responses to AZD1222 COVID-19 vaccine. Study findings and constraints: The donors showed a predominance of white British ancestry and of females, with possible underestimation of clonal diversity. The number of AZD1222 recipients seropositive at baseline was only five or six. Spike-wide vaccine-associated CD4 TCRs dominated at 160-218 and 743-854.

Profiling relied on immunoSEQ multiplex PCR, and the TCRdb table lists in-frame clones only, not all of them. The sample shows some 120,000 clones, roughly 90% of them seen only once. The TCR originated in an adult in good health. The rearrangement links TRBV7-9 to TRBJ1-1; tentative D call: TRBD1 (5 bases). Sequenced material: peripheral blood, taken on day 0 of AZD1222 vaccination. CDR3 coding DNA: TGTGCCAGCAGGCCGGACACATGGAACACTGAAGCTTTCTTT. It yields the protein CASRPDTWNTEAFF.